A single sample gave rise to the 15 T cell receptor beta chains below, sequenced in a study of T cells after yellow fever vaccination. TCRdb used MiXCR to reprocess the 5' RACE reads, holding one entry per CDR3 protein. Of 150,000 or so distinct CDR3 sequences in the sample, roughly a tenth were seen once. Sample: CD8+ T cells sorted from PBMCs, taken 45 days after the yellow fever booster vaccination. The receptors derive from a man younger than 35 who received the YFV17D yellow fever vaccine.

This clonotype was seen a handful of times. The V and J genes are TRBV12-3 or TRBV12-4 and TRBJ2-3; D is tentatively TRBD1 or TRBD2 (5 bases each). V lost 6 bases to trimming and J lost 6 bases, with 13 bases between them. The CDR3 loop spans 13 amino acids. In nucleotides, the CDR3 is TGTGCCAGCAGGGCCGGGGCTCGGGATACGCAGTATTTT. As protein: CASRAGARDTQYF.

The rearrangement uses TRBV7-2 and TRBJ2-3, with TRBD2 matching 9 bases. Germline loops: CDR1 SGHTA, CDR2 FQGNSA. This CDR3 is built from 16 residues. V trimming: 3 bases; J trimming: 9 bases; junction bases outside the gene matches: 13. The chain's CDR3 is CASSFYASGAGWTQYF. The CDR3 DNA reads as TGTGCCAGCAGCTTTTACGCTAGCGGGGCGGGTTGGACGCAGTATTTT. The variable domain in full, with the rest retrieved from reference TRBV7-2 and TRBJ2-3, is GAGVSQSPSNKVTEKGKDVELRCDPISGHTALYWYRQSLGQGLEFLIYFQGNSAPDKSGLPSDRFSAERTGGSVSTLTIQRTQQEDSAVYLCASSFYASGAGWTQYFGPGTRLTVL.

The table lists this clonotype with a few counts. The CDR3 coding sequence is TGTGCCAGCAGTCACAGGGGGAGTAAAGAGACCCAGTACTTC. It is translated as CASSHRGSKETQYF. The chain couples TRBV6-6 to TRBJ2-5; 8 bases are a match to TRBD1. Trimming took 5 bases from V and 3 from J; bases not matched to a gene: 5. Germline V lookup: CDR1 MNHNY, CDR2 SVGAGI (reference sequence). CDR3 size: 14 residues.

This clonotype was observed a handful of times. CDR3 nucleotide sequence: TGCGCCAGCCCACCACTAGCGGGGTTAGATACGCAGTATTTT. This sequence encodes CASPPLAGLDTQYF. The chain carries TRBV5-1 and TRBJ2-3, with 10 bases fitting TRBD2. V was clipped by 7 bases and J by 5 bases; unmatched bases: 7. The CDR3 sequence is 14 residues long. Germline lookup yields CDR1 SGHRS and CDR2 YFSETQ.

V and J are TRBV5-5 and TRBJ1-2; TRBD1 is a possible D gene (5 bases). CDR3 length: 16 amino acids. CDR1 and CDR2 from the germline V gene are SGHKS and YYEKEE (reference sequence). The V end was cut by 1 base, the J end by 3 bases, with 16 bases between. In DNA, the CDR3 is TGTGCCAGCAGCTTGCGGGGGTCGGGGAGGGACTATGGCTACACCTTC. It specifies CASSLRGSGRDYGYTF.

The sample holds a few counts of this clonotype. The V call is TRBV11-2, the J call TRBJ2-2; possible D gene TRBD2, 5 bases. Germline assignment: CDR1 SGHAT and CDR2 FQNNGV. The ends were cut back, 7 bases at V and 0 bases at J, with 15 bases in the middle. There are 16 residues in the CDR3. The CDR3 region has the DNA TGTGCCAGCACCTCCTGGAGGTGGACGAACACCGGGGAGCTGTTTTTT. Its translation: CASTSWRWTNTGELFF.

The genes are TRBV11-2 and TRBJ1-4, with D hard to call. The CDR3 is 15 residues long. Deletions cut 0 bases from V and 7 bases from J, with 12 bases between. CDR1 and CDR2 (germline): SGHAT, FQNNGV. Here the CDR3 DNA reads TGTGCCAGCAGCTTAGAATTCGGCCTAAGTGAAAAACTGTTTTTT. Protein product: CASSLEFGLSEKLFF.

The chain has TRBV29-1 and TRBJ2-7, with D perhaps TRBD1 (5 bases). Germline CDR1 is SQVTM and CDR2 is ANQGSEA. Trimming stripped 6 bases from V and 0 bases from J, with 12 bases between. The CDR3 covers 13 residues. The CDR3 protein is CSVMTENSYEQYV. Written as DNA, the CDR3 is TGCAGCGTAATGACAGAGAACTCCTACGAGCAGTACGTC.

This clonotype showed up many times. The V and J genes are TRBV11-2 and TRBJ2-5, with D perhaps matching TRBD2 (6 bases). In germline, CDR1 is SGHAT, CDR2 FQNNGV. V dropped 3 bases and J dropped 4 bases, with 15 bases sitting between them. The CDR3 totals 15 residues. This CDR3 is CASSFDIAARETQYF. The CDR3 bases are TGTGCCAGCAGCTTCGACATAGCGGCACGAGAGACCCAGTACTTC.

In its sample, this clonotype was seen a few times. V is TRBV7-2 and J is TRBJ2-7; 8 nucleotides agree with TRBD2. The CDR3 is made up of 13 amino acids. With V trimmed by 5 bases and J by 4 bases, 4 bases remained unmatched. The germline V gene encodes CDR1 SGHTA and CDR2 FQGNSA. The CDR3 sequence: CASSAGTSYEQYV. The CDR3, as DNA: TGTGCCAGCAGCGCCGGGACTAGTTACGAGCAGTACGTC.

CDR3 sequence reads: CASSSEGAHYEQYF. For the CDR3, the DNA is TGTGCCAGCAGTTCCGAGGGGGCGCACTACGAGCAGTACTTC. This chain connects TRBV5-4 to TRBJ2-7; 7 nucleotides match TRBD1. V lost 5 bases to trimming and J lost 3 bases; unmatched junction nucleotides: 8. The CDR3 contains 14 residues. The germline V gene encodes CDR1 SGHNT and CDR2 YYREEE (reference sequence).

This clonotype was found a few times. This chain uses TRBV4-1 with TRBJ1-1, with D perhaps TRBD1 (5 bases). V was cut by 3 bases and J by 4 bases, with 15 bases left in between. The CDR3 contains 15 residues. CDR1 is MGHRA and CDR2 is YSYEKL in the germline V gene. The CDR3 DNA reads TGCGCCAGCAGCCAGGCGGTACGGGGACTCACTGAAGCTTTCTTT. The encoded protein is CASSQAVRGLTEAFF.

CDR3 nucleotide sequence: TGCGCCAGCAGCCAAGGGTATAGCGGACAGCCGAACACTGAAGCTTTCTTT. Translation: CASSQGYSGQPNTEAFF. The chain has TRBV4-1 and TRBJ1-1; D possibly corresponds to TRBD1 (6 bases). The CDR3 has 17 amino acids. V lost 1 base, J lost 1 base, and 16 bases lay in between. CDR1 is MGHRA and CDR2 is YSYEKL in the germline V gene.

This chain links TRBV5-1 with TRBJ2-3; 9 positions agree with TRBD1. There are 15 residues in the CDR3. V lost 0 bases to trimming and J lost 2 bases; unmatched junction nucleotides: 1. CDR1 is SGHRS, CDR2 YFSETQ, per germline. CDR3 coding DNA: TGCGCCAGCAGCTTGGGGACAGGGGACACAGATACGCAGTATTTT. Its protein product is CASSLGTGDTDTQYF. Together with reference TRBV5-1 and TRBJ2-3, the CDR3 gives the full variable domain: KAGVTQTPRYLIKTRGQQVTLSCSPISGHRSVSWYQQTPGQGLQFLFEYFSETQRNKGNFPGRFSGRQFSNSRSEMNVSTLELGDSALYLCASSLGTGDTDTQYFGPGTRLTVL.

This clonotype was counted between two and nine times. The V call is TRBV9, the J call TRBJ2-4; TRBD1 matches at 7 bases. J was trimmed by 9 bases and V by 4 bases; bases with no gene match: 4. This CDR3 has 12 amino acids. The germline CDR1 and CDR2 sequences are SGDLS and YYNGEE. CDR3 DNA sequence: TGTGCCAGCAGCACGGGACAGTCCATTCAGTACTTC. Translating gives CASSTGQSIQYF.